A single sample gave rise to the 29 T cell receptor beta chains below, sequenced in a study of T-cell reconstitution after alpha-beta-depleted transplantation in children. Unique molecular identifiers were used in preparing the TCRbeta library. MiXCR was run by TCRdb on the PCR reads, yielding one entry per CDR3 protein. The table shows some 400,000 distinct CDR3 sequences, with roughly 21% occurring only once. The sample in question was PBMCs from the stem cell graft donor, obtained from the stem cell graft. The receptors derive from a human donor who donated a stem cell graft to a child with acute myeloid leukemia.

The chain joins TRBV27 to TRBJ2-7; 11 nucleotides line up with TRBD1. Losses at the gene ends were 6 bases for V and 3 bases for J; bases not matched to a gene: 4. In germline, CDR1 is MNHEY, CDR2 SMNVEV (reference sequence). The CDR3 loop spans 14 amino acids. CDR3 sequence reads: CASRAGTGGYEQYF. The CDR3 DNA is TGTGCCAGCAGAGCCGGGACAGGGGGCTACGAGCAGTACTTC.

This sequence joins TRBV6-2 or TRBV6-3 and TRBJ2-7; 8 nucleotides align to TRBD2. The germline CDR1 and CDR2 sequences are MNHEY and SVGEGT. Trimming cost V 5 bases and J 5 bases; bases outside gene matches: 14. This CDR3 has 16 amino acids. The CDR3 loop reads CASSHTIAGLDDEQYF. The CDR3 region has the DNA TGTGCCAGCAGTCACACAATAGCGGGACTCGACGACGAGCAGTACTTC.

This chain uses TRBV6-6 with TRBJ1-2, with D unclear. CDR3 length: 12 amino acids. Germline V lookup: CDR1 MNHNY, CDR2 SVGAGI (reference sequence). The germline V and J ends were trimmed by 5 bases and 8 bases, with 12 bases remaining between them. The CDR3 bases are TGTGCCAGCAGTCCCCGAGTGGGCGGCTACACCTTC. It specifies CASSPRVGGYTF.

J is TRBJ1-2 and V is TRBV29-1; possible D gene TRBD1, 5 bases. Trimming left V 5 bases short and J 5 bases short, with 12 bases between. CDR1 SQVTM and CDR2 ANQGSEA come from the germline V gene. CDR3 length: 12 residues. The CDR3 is CSVPGTLYGYTF. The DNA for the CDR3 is TGCAGCGTTCCCGGGACCCTTTATGGCTACACCTTC. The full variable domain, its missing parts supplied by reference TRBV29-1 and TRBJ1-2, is SAVISQKPSRDICQRGTSLTIQCQVDSQVTMMFWYRQQPGQSLTLIATANQGSEATYESGFVIDKFPISRPNLTFSTLTVSNMSPEDSSIYLCSVPGTLYGYTFGSGTRLTVV.

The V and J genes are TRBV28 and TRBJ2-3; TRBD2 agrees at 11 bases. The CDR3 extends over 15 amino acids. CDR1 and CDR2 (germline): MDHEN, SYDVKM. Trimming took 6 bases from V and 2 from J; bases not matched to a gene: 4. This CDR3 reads CASSRSGRVTDTQYF. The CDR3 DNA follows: TGTGCCAGCAGCCGTAGCGGGAGGGTCACAGATACGCAGTATTTT.

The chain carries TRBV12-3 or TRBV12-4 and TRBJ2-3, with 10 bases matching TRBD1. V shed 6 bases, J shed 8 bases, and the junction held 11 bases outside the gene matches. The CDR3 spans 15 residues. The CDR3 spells CASSPGDRGFGTQYF. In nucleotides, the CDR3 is TGTGCCAGCAGCCCGGGGGACAGGGGTTTCGGTACGCAGTATTTT.

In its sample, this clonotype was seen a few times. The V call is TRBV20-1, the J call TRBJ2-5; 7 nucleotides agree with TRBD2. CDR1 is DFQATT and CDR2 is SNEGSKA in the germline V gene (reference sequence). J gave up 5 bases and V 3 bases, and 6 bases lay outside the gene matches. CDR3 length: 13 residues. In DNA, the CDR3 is TGCAGTGCTAGTTGGGGGGGTTCGGAGACCCAGTACTTC. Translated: CSASWGGSETQYF.

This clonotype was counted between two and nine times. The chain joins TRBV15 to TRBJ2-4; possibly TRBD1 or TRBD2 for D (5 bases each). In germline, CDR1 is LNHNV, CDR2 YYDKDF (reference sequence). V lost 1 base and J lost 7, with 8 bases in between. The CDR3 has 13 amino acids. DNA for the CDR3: TGTGCCACCAGCAGAGGAGGGACGAACATTCAGTACTTC. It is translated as CATSRGGTNIQYF.

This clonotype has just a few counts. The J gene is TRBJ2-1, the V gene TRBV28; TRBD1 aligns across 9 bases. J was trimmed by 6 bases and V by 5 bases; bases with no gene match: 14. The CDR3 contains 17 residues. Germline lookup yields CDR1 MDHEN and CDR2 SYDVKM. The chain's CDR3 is CASSIFAGTGNVNEQFF. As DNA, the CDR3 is TGTGCCAGCAGTATTTTCGCTGGGACAGGGAACGTCAATGAGCAGTTCTTC.

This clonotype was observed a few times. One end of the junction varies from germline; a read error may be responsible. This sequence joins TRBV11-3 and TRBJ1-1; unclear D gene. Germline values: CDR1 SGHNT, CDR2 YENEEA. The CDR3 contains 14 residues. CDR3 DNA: TGTGCCAGCAACTTAGTTGGGAGGAACACTGAAGCTTTCTTT. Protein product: CASNLVGRNTEAFF. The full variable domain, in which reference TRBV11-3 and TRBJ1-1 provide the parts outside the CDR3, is EAGVVQSPRYKIIEKKQPVAFWCNPISGHNTLYWYLQNLGQGPELLIRYENEEAVDDSQLPKDRFSAERLKGVDSTLKIQPAELGDSAVYLCASNLVGRNTEAFFGQGTRLTVV.

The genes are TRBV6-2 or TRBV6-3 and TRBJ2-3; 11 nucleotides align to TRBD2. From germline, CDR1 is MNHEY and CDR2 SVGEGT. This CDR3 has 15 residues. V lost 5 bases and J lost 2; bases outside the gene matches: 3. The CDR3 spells CASSTTSGNTDTQYF. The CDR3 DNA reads TGTGCCAGCAGTACGACTAGCGGGAACACAGATACGCAGTATTTT.

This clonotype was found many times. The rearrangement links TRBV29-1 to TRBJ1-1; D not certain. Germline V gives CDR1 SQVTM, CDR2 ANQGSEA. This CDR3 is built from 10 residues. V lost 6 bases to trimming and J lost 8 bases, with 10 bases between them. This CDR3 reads CSVLVVEAFF. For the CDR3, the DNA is TGCAGCGTCTTAGTCGTAGAAGCTTTCTTT.

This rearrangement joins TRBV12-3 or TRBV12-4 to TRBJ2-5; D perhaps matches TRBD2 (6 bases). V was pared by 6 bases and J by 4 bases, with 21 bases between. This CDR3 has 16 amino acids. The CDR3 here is CASRTCTSSPPETQYF. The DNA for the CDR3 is TGTGCCAGCAGAACATGCACTAGCTCCCCCCCAGAGACCCAGTACTTC.

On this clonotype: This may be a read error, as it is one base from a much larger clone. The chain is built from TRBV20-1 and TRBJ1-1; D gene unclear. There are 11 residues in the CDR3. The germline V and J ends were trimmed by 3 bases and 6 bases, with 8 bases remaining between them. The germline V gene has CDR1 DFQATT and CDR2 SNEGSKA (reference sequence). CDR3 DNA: TGCAGTGCTAGGTTCAAGGCTGAAGCTTTCTTT. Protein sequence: CSARFKAEAFF.

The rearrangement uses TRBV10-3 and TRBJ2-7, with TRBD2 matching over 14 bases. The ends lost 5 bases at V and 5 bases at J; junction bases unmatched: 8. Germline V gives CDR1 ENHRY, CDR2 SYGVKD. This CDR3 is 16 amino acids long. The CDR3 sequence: CAISPGTSGSTHEQYF. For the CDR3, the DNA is TGTGCCATCAGTCCTGGGACTAGCGGGAGTACCCACGAGCAGTACTTC.

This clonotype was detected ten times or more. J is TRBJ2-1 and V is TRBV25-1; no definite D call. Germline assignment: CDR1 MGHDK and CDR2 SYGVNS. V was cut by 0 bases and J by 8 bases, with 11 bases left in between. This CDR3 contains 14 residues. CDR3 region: CASSEYSLTDEQFF. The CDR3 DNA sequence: TGTGCCAGCAGTGAATATAGCTTGACGGATGAGCAGTTCTTC.

The CDR3 loop is CASSLTTSGREETQYF. The CDR3 DNA sequence: TGTGCCAGCAGCTTAACGACTAGCGGGAGGGAGGAGACCCAGTACTTC. The V call is TRBV7-3, the J call TRBJ2-5; 14 bases line up with TRBD2. The V and J ends lost 0 bases and 5 bases, in that order; junction bases with no gene match: 2. Germline CDR1 is SGHTA and CDR2 is FQGTGA. The CDR3 totals 16 residues.

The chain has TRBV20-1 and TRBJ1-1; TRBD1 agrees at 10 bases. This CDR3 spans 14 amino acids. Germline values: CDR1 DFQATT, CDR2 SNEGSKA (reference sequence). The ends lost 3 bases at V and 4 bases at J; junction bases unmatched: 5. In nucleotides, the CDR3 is TGCAGTGCTAGGGGACAGGGGCGGATCACTGAAGCTTTCTTT. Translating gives CSARGQGRITEAFF.

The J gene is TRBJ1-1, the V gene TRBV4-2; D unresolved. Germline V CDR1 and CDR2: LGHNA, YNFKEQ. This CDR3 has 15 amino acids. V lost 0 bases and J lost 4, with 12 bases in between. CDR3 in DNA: TGTGCCAGCAGCCAAGATTCCCTGAAGAGCACTGAAGCTTTCTTT. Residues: CASSQDSLKSTEAFF.

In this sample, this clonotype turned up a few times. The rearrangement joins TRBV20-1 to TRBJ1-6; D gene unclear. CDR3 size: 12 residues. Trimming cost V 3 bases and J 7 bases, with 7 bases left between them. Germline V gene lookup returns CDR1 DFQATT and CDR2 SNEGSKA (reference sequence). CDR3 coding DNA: TGCAGTGCTAGGTCATCGAATTCACCCCTCCACTTT. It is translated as CSARSSNSPLHF.

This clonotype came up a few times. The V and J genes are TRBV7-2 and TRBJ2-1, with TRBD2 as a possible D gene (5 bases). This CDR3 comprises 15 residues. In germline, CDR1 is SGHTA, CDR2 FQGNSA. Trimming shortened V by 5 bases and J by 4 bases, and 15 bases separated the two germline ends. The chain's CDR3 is CASSPTGILYNEQFF. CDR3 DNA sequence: TGTGCCAGCAGCCCTACCGGGATACTATACAATGAGCAGTTCTTC.

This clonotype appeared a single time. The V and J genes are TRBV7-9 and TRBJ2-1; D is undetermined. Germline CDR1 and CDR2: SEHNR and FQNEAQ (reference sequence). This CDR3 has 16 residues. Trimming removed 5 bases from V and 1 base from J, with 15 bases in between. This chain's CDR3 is CASSGTPGPSYNEQFF. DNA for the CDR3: TGTGCCAGCAGCGGAACCCCGGGCCCATCCTACAATGAGCAGTTCTTC.

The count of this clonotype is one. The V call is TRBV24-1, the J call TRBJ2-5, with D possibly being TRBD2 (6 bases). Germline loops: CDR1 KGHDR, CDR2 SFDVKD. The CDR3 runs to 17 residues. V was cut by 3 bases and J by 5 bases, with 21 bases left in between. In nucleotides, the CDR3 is TGTGCCACCAGTGATCCTAACCCGGGACTCCTGGGGGAGACCCAGTACTTC. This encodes CATSDPNPGLLGETQYF.

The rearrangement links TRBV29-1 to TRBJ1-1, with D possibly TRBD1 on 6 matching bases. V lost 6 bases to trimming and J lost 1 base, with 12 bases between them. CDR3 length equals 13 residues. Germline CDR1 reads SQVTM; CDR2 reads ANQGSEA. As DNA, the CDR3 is TGCAGCGTGGTTGGACAGCAGAACACTGAAGCTTTCTTT. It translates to CSVVGQQNTEAFF.

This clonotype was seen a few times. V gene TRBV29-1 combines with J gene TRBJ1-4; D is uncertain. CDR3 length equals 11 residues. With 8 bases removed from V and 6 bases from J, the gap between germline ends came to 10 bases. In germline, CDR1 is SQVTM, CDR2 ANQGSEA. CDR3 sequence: CSFGLDEKLFF. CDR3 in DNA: TGCAGCTTTGGGCTGGATGAAAAACTGTTTTTT.

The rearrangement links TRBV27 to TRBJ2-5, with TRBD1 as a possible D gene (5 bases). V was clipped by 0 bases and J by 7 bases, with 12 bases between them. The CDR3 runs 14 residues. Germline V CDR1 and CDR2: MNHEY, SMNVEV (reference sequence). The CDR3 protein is CASSLSATQGTQYF. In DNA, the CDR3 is TGTGCCAGCAGTTTATCGGCAACCCAGGGGACCCAGTACTTC.

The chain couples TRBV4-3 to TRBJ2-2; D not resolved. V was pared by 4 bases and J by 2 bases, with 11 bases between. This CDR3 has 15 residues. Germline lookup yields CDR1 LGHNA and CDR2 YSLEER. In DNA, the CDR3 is TGCGCCAGCAGCCCTATTCCCCTAAACACCGGGGAGCTGTTTTTT. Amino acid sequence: CASSPIPLNTGELFF.

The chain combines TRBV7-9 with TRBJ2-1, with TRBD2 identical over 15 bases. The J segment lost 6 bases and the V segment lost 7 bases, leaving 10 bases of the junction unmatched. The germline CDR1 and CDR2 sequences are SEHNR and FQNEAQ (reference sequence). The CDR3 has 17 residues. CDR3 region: CASTGTSGRPEINEQFF. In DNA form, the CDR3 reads TGTGCCAGCACCGGGACTAGCGGGAGGCCAGAAATCAATGAGCAGTTCTTC.

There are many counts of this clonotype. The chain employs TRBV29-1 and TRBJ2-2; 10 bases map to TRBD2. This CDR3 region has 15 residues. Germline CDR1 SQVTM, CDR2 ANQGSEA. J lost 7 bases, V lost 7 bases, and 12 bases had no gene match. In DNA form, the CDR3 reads TGCAGCGCCGGTGGACTAGCGGCCAAAGGCGGGGAGCTGTTTTTT. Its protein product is CSAGGLAAKGGELFF.